These 17 T cell receptor beta chains were all obtained from the same sample, sequenced in a study of a mutant IDH1 vaccine in newly diagnosed glioma. These TCRs are of unknown antigen specificity. Time point in this sample: week 5, during vaccination. With topical imiquimod, each dose of the vaccine consisted of 300 ug of mutant IDH1 20-mer peptide. Method: immunoSEQ multiplex PCR; TCRdb's copy keeps in-frame clones and lacks some. The data hold 45,000 to 55,000 clones, with approximately 78% observed a single time. Sequencing used PBMCs, obtained from a glioma patient whose treatment included an IDH1 peptide vaccine. The receptors originated from a woman aged 40 to 50 with glioma.

This sequence joins TRBV5-4 and TRBJ1-1; D might be TRBD1 (6 bases). The germline V gene encodes CDR1 SGHNT and CDR2 YYREEE (reference sequence). The CDR3 is 15 amino acids. The V gene lost 1 base and the J gene lost 4 bases, with 14 bases spanning the gap. The CDR3 reads CASSLSGAFGTEAFF. The CDR3 nucleotides are TGTGCCAGCAGCTTGTCGGGGGCGTTTGGCACTGAAGCTTTCTTT.

The rearrangement joins TRBV2 to TRBJ2-7; 8 bases agree with TRBD2. From germline, CDR1 is SNHLY and CDR2 FYNNEI. V was pared by 0 bases and J by 0 bases, with 7 bases of the junction left unmatched. The CDR3 length is 17 residues. For the CDR3, the DNA is TGTGCCAGCAGTGAAGCCGCCTGGCGGGGGGACTCCTACGAGCAGTACTTC. It is translated as CASSEAAWRGDSYEQYF.

The chain uses TRBV7-2 and TRBJ2-5; TRBD1 is a possible D gene (6 bases). The CDR3 runs to 15 residues. Trimming pared 5 bases from V and 9 bases from J, leaving 22 bases between. Germline V CDR1 and CDR2: SGHTA, FQGNSA. CDR3 sequence (DNA): TGTGCCAGCAGCCCCGCCGTTGGGGGCCGGGTGGCCCAGTACTTC. It is translated as CASSPAVGGRVAQYF.

This rearrangement joins TRBV7-2 to TRBJ2-7; 7 bases agree with TRBD1. CDR1 and CDR2 (germline): SGHTA, FQGNSA. Unmatched junction bases numbered 6, after V lost 4 bases and J lost 3 bases. The CDR3 is 14 residues long. The CDR3 DNA sequence: TGTGCCAGCAGCTATACAGGGGTTGGCTACGAGCAGTACTTC. Protein sequence: CASSYTGVGYEQYF.

J is TRBJ1-1 and V is TRBV13; 11 nucleotides agree with TRBD1. In germline, CDR1 is PRHDT, CDR2 FYEKMQ (reference sequence). The ends lost 6 bases at V and 11 bases at J; junction bases unmatched: 11. CDR3 size: 14 residues. Here the CDR3 reads CASSLTGTGGQAFF. The CDR3 DNA sequence: TGTGCCAGCAGTTTAACCGGGACAGGGGGTCAGGCTTTCTTT.

CDR3 nucleotide sequence: TGTGCCAGCAGCTCAGGGTACTATGGCTACACCTTC. It translates to CASSSGYYGYTF. The chain employs TRBV6-5 and TRBJ1-2; weak D call: TRBD1 (5 bases). CDR1 is MNHEY, CDR2 SVGAGI, per germline. The V end lost 6 bases, the J end lost 3 bases, and 8 bases lay between the germline ends. The CDR3 spans 12 residues.

The chain joins TRBV19 to TRBJ2-5, with TRBD2 matching 10 bases. In germline, CDR1 is LNHDA, CDR2 SQIVND (reference sequence). The J segment lost 5 bases and the V segment lost 2 bases, leaving 11 bases of the junction unmatched. This CDR3 is 17 amino acids long. CDR3 DNA: TGTGCCAGTAGTATAACAGCGAGCGGGGGGGCTTGGGAGACCCAGTACTTC. This codes for CASSITASGGAWETQYF.

In its sample, this clone was seen once. V is TRBV19 and J is TRBJ1-2; tentatively, D is TRBD1 (6 bases). The V and J ends lost 6 bases and 2 bases respectively, with 16 bases between them. The CDR3 is made up of 15 amino acids. Germline CDR1 is LNHDA and CDR2 is SQIVND (reference sequence). CDR3 protein: CASSAEQGGNYGYTF. The DNA for the CDR3 is TGTGCCAGTAGCGCAGAACAGGGAGGGAACTATGGCTACACCTTC.

This clone was seen a few times. The chain recombines TRBV7-9 with TRBJ1-2; possibly TRBD1 for D (5 bases). The germline gives CDR1 SEHNR, CDR2 FQNEAQ (reference sequence). Deletions cut 5 bases from V and 4 bases from J, with 17 bases between. CDR3 size: 15 residues. CDR3 amino acids: CASSAGTSWGYGYTF. For the CDR3, the DNA is TGTGCCAGCAGCGCCGGGACTTCTTGGGGCTATGGCTACACCTTC.

This chain joins TRBV7-8 and TRBJ1-2; no firm D call. The ends were cut back, 4 bases at V and 4 bases at J, with 10 bases in the middle. The CDR3 totals 13 residues. The germline V gene encodes CDR1 SGHVS and CDR2 FQNEAQ. This CDR3 reads CASSSESAYGYTF. The CDR3 coding sequence is TGTGCCAGCAGCTCGGAGTCGGCCTATGGCTACACCTTC. The variable domain in full, completed from reference TRBV7-8 and TRBJ1-2, reads GAGVSQSPRYKVAKRGQDVALRCDPISGHVSLFWYQQALGQGPEFLTYFQNEAQLDKSGLPSDRFFAERPEGSVSTLKIQRTQQEDSAVYLCASSSESAYGYTFGSGTRLTVV.

This chain connects TRBV15 to TRBJ2-7; weak D call: TRBD2 (7 bases). This CDR3 has 14 residues. Trimming took 3 bases from V and 7 from J, leaving 16 bases between them. Germline values: CDR1 LNHNV, CDR2 YYDKDF (reference sequence). CDR3 nucleotide sequence: TGTGCCACCAGCAGCCGTGGGGGGGCGGTTGAGCAGTACTTC. Translation: CATSSRGGAVEQYF.

The rearrangement uses TRBV13 and TRBJ2-1, with D perhaps TRBD2 (5 bases). The CDR3 has 13 residues. The V gene's germline CDR1 is PRHDT and CDR2 FYEKMQ (reference sequence). The ends were cut back, 5 bases at V and 12 bases at J, with 17 bases in the middle. DNA of the CDR3: TGTGCCAGCAGCATGACACCTACTCGGGGGCAGTTCTTC. Translated: CASSMTPTRGQFF.

The gene calls are TRBV19 and TRBJ1-5; TRBD1 matches at 7 bases. Unmatched junction bases numbered 10, after V lost 4 bases and J lost 7 bases. The V gene's germline CDR1 is LNHDA and CDR2 SQIVND (reference sequence). The CDR3 extends over 15 amino acids. The CDR3 loop is CASSRDHRGRQPQHF. The DNA for the CDR3 is TGTGCCAGTAGTAGGGATCACAGGGGTAGGCAGCCCCAGCATTTT.

V gene TRBV7-8 combines with J gene TRBJ2-7, with 7 bases matching TRBD1. V gave up 1 base and J gave up 6 bases; unmatched junction bases: 12. The CDR3 has 16 amino acids. Looked up from germline, CDR1 is SGHVS and CDR2 is FQNEAQ. The CDR3 DNA follows: TGTGCCAGCAGCTTAGATGGGCGACAGGGTTCTCTCGAGCAGTACTTC. It specifies CASSLDGRQGSLEQYF.

The V gene is TRBV7-8, the J gene TRBJ2-4, with D perhaps matching TRBD2 (6 bases). From germline, CDR1 is SGHVS and CDR2 FQNEAQ. The CDR3 sequence is 13 residues long. The ends were cut back, 3 bases at V and 11 bases at J, with 14 bases in the middle. In DNA form, the CDR3 reads TGTGCCAGCAGCTTGAGTGGGGGGACTTTTCAGTACTTC. Translation gives CASSLSGGTFQYF.

This chain joins TRBV25-1 and TRBJ2-2; D gene uncertain. The germline V gene has CDR1 MGHDK and CDR2 SYGVNS. The CDR3 has 16 amino acids. With 3 bases removed from V and 0 bases from J, the gap between germline ends came to 11 bases. CDR3 in DNA: TGTGCCAGCAGTGAGATAGTGGCAGCGAACACCGGGGAGCTGTTTTTT. This encodes CASSEIVAANTGELFF. Supplemented by reference TRBV25-1 and TRBJ2-2, the full variable domain reads EADIYQTPRYLVIGTGKKITLECSQTMGHDKMYWYQQDPGMELHLIHYSYGVNSTEKGDLSSESTVSRIRTEHFPLTLESARPSHTSQYLCASSEIVAANTGELFFGEGSRLTVL.

The rearrangement links TRBV5-4 to TRBJ1-3; tentative D call: TRBD1 (5 bases). CDR1 and CDR2 from the germline V gene are SGHNT and YYREEE (reference sequence). V lost 3 bases and J lost 4, with 11 bases in between. The CDR3 has 14 residues. Written as DNA, the CDR3 is TGTGCCAGCAGCTCCGGGACTGTAGGAAACACCATATATTTT. It specifies CASSSGTVGNTIYF.